A single sample is the source of the 21 T cell receptor beta chains below, sequenced in a study of PD-L1 blockade in urothelial cancer. The repertoire was sequenced with immunoSEQ multiplex PCR; TCRdb's copy has only in-frame clones and lacks some. The sample carries some 71,000 clones, roughly 80% recorded once. Indicated time point: pretreatment peripheral blood. This material consisted of PBMCs, taken around atezolizumab (anti-PD-L1) treatment. These TCRs come from a man aged 40-55 years with urothelial cancer.

This sequence joins TRBV5-1 and TRBJ2-3; TRBD2 agrees at 8 bases. The CDR3 is 16 amino acids. V shed 0 bases and J 5 bases; nucleotides not matched to a gene: 8. The germline V gene encodes CDR1 SGHRS and CDR2 YFSETQ. CDR3 sequence: CASSLAMVAGGDTQYF. Here the CDR3 DNA reads TGCGCCAGCAGCTTGGCCATGGTTGCGGGAGGAGATACGCAGTATTTT. Variable domain in full (rest from reference TRBV5-1 and TRBJ2-3): KAGVTQTPRYLIKTRGQQVTLSCSPISGHRSVSWYQQTPGQGLQFLFEYFSETQRNKGNFPGRFSGRQFSNSRSEMNVSTLELGDSALYLCASSLAMVAGGDTQYFGPGTRLTVL.

This chain links TRBV27 with TRBJ2-7, with 10 bases fitting TRBD2. The CDR3 has 14 amino acids. Germline V gives CDR1 MNHEY, CDR2 SMNVEV (reference sequence). J gave up 7 bases and V 2 bases, and 5 bases lay outside the gene matches. This CDR3 is CASSLGSSGREQYF. In nucleotides, the CDR3 is TGTGCCAGCAGTTTAGGGTCTAGCGGGAGAGAGCAGTACTTC.

The chain joins TRBV6-1 to TRBJ2-1; 9 positions agree with TRBD1. Germline CDR1 reads MNHNS; CDR2 reads SASEGT. V lost 7 bases, J lost 1 base, and 5 bases stayed unmatched. The CDR3 runs to 15 residues. The CDR3 sequence is CASTRTGDSYNEQFF. CDR3 sequence (DNA): TGTGCCAGCACCAGGACAGGGGATTCCTACAATGAGCAGTTCTTC.

The chain couples TRBV7-3 to TRBJ2-5; TRBD1 agrees at 9 bases. Germline V lookup: CDR1 SGHTA, CDR2 FQGTGA. The ends lost 5 bases at V and 2 bases at J; junction bases unmatched: 9. The CDR3 is 16 amino acids. The CDR3 loop is CASSTGQGIGQETQYF. CDR3 bases: TGTGCCAGCAGCACCGGACAGGGGATAGGGCAAGAGACCCAGTACTTC.

DNA of the CDR3: TGTGCCAGCAGTTTATGGGCCCTCACCGGGGAGCTGTTTTTT. This sequence encodes CASSLWALTGELFF. The V gene is TRBV27, the J gene TRBJ2-2; D ambiguous. Trimming shortened V by 1 base and J by 4 bases, and 7 bases separated the two germline ends. In germline, CDR1 is MNHEY, CDR2 SMNVEV (reference sequence). The CDR3 is made up of 14 amino acids.

This clone was seen a handful of times. This rearrangement joins TRBV27 to TRBJ2-7; 7 positions match TRBD1. The germline V gene encodes CDR1 MNHEY and CDR2 SMNVEV (reference sequence). CDR3 length equals 14 residues. With 5 bases clipped from V and 6 bases from J, the junction kept 10 bases outside the gene matches. The CDR3 DNA is TGTGCCAGCAGTCTTACAGGGGAAGCTCGCGAGCAGTACTTC. Amino acids: CASSLTGEAREQYF.

The V gene is TRBV6-1, the J gene TRBJ2-1; possible D gene TRBD1, 5 bases. V gave up 2 bases and J gave up 8 bases, with 13 bases separating them. CDR3 length: 14 residues. Germline CDR1 reads MNHNS; CDR2 reads SASEGT. The CDR3 bases are TGTGCCAGCAGTGAATGGCAGGGAAGATATGAGCAGTTCTTC. It translates to CASSEWQGRYEQFF.

The chain joins TRBV6-4 to TRBJ2-1; 10 nucleotides match TRBD2. Trimming at V came to 4 bases and at J to 8 bases, leaving 5 bases not matched to a gene. Germline V gives CDR1 MRHNA, CDR2 SNTAGT. The CDR3 covers 14 residues. The CDR3 region has the DNA TGTGCCAGCAGTGTTGAGACTAGCGGGTATGAGCAGTTCTTC. Its protein product is CASSVETSGYEQFF.

This sequence joins TRBV7-2 and TRBJ1-2; no definite D call. The CDR3 is made up of 13 amino acids. Germline-derived CDR1 and CDR2 are SGHTA and FQGNSA. Trimming stripped 5 bases from V and 4 bases from J, with 11 bases between. CDR3 DNA sequence: TGTGCCAGCAGCCGAGGCGGTTCCTATGGCTACACCTTC. Translating it yields CASSRGGSYGYTF.

The chain links TRBV6-5 to TRBJ2-7; the match to TRBD2 covers 14 bases. The CDR3 sequence is 15 residues long. The trim removed 6 bases at V and 3 bases at J, leaving 4 bases unmatched. Germline loops: CDR1 MNHEY, CDR2 SVGAGI. The CDR3 DNA follows: TGTGCCAGCAGATTAGGACTAGCGGGGGGCTACGAGCAGTACTTC. It encodes CASRLGLAGGYEQYF.

The chain uses TRBV29-1 and TRBJ1-2; TRBD1 matches at 12 bases. Germline trimming cut 7 bases from V and 6 bases from J; bases unmatched to any gene: 6. From germline, CDR1 is SQVTM and CDR2 ANQGSEA. The CDR3 runs to 13 residues. In nucleotides, the CDR3 is TGCAGCGATGGGACAGGGGGCGTCAATGGCTACACCTTC. This encodes CSDGTGGVNGYTF.

There are a few counts of this clone. The chain combines TRBV9 with TRBJ2-1, with a weak D call TRBD2 (6 bases). This CDR3 comprises 14 residues. Germline V lookup: CDR1 SGDLS, CDR2 YYNGEE. The V and J ends lost 0 bases and 6 bases respectively, with 10 bases between them. Here the CDR3 DNA reads TGTGCCAGCAGCGTAGGACTAGGCCTCAATGAGCAGTTCTTC. It yields the protein CASSVGLGLNEQFF.

The chain carries TRBV21-1 and TRBJ2-7; the table assigns TRBD1, which was not confirmed against the DNA. TRBV21-1 represents a pseudogene. The CDR3 length is 16 residues. In nucleotides, the CDR3 is TGTGCCAGCAGCAAATGTGAGACAGAATCATCCTACGAGCAGTACTTC. It specifies CASSKCETESSYEQYF.

This chain uses TRBV28 with TRBJ1-1; D is possibly TRBD1 (5 bases). The CDR3 contains 15 residues. V shed 2 bases and J shed 6 bases, with 16 bases lying between them. The germline V gene encodes CDR1 MDHEN and CDR2 SYDVKM. The CDR3 nucleotides read TGTGCCAGCAGTTTAGCGGGGCGCGGAGGTCCTGAAGCTTTCTTT. This codes for CASSLAGRGGPEAFF.

This chain connects TRBV20-1 to TRBJ1-1; D is undetermined. V was clipped by 6 bases and J by 6 bases, with 11 bases between them. Germline V lookup: CDR1 DFQATT, CDR2 SNEGSKA (reference sequence). CDR3 length equals 11 residues. CDR3 residues: CSAPVGPEAFF. Here the CDR3 DNA reads TGCAGTGCCCCCGTGGGCCCTGAAGCTTTCTTT.

The CDR3 spells CSASRGGTYNEQFF. The CDR3 DNA reads TGCAGCGCCTCAAGGGGGGGGACCTACAATGAGCAGTTCTTC. This chain joins TRBV29-1 and TRBJ2-1; TRBD2 might be the D (7 bases). This CDR3 comprises 14 residues. The ends were cut back, 7 bases at V and 2 bases at J, with 15 bases in the middle. CDR1 is SQVTM, CDR2 ANQGSEA, per germline.

V gene TRBV7-3 combines with J gene TRBJ1-1; D remains unclear. V was cut by 5 bases and J by 5 bases, with 15 bases left in between. The germline CDR1 and CDR2 sequences are SGHTA and FQGTGA. The CDR3 has 14 amino acids. DNA of the CDR3: TGTGCCAGCAGCCCCCACAGTCTTGGGACTGAAGCTTTCTTT. Its translation is CASSPHSLGTEAFF.

The chain uses TRBV28 and TRBJ1-2; 8 bases agree with TRBD1. With V trimmed by 8 bases and J by 5 bases, 4 bases remained unmatched. Germline V gives CDR1 MDHEN, CDR2 SYDVKM. This CDR3 contains 12 residues. The CDR3, as DNA: TGTGCCAGCCAGGGGGCGGGTTATGGCTACACCTTC. Its translation is CASQGAGYGYTF.

This clone was observed a handful of times. The chain couples TRBV19 to TRBJ1-5; D ambiguous. In germline, CDR1 is LNHDA, CDR2 SQIVND (reference sequence). Trimming stripped 3 bases from V and 4 bases from J, with 7 bases between. The CDR3 consists of 13 residues. CDR3 coding DNA: TGTGCCAGTAGTATTTACGGGAATCAGCCCCAGCATTTT. Protein sequence: CASSIYGNQPQHF.

This chain joins TRBV6-5 and TRBJ2-3; 11 nucleotides align to TRBD2. The length of the CDR3 is 15 residues. Germline V lookup: CDR1 MNHEY, CDR2 SVGAGI. The J segment lost 4 bases and the V segment lost 5 bases, leaving 5 bases of the junction unmatched. The CDR3 DNA is TGTGCCAGCAGTGCCCCTAGCGGGAGGTCAGATACGCAGTATTTT. As protein: CASSAPSGRSDTQYF.

The chain employs TRBV29-1 and TRBJ1-2; a weak D match, TRBD1 (5 bases). V lost 0 bases and J lost 8, with 16 bases in between. This CDR3 has 14 residues. Germline V gene sequence: CDR1 SQVTM, CDR2 ANQGSEA. CDR3 DNA: TGCAGCGTTGAAGATAAAATGGGGGGGAGCGGCTACACCTTC. Translating gives CSVEDKMGGSGYTF.